This T cell receptor beta chain was recorded in a study of T cell clonality in common variable immunodeficiency. CVID subjects had received replacement immunoglobulin for at least one year. This clone showed up many times. The antigen remains undetermined. Read coverage stops 3 residues before the CDR3 terminus; the germline J gene supplies the remainder. The study, taken as a whole, reports: Fewer deletions and N-nucleotide insertions were reportedly seen in common variable immunodeficiency TCR beta sequences. Fewer TCRbeta clones were shared among CVID subjects than controls.

Profiling relied on immunoSEQ multiplex PCR, and the TCRdb table lists in-frame clones only, not all of them. This sample carries fewer than 30,000 clones, none of them present only once. The CDR3 is 14 residues long. Germline V gives CDR1 MNHEY, CDR2 SVGEGT. V trimming: 4 bases; J trimming: 5 bases; junction bases outside the gene matches: 6. The sequence came from a human donor with common variable immunodeficiency. Material for sequencing was peripheral blood mononuclear cells. The chain employs TRBV6-2 or TRBV6-3 and TRBJ2-7; 9 bases match TRBD1. The covered CDR3 bases are TGTGCCAGCAGTTCGCCCGGGACAGGGAACGAG. Translation gives CASSSPGTGNE. The full CDR3 is CASSSPGTGNEQYF.